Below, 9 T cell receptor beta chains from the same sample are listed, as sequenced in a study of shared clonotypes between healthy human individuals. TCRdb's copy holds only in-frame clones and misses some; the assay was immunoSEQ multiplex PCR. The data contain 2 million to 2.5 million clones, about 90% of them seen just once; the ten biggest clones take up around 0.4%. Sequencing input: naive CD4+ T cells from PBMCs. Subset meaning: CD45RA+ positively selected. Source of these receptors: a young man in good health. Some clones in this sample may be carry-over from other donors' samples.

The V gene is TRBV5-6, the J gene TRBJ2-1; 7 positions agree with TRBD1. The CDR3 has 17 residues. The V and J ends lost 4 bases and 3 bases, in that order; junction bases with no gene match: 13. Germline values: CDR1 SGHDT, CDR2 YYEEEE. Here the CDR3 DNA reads TGTGCCAGCAGCGACCTTAACAGGGGCCGTTACTACAATGAGCAGTTCTTC. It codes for CASSDLNRGRYYNEQFF.

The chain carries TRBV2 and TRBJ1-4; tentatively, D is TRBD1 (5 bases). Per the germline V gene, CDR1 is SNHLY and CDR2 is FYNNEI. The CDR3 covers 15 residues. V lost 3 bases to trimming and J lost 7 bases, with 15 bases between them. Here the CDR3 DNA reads TGTGCCAGCAGTGAGGGCGGCAGGGTTAGTGAAAAACTGTTTTTT. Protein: CASSEGGRVSEKLFF.

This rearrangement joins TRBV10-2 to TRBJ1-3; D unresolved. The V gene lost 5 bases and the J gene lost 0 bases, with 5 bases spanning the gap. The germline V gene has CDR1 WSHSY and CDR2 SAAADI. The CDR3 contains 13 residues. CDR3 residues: CASSRSSGNTIYF. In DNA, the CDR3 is TGCGCCAGCAGTCGATCCTCTGGAAACACCATATATTTT.

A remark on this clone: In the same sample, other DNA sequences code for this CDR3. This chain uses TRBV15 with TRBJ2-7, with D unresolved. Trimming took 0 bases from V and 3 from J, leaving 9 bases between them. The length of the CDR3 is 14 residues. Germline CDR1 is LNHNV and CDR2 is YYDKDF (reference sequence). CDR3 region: CATSRDPGSYEQYF. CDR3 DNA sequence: TGTGCCACCAGCAGAGATCCGGGCAGCTACGAGCAGTACTTC.

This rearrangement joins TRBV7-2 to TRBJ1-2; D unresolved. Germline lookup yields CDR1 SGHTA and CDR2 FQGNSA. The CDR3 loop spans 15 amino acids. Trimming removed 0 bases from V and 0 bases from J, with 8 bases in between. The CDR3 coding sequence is TGTGCCAGCAGCTTAGCGAAGGTCCCTAACTATGGCTACACCTTC. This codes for CASSLAKVPNYGYTF.

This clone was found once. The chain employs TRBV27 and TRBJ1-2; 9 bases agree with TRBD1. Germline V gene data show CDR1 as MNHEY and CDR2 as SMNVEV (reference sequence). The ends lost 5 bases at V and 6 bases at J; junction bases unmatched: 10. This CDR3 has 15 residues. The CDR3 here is CASSSWDRVTDGYTF. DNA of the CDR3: TGTGCCAGCAGTAGCTGGGACAGGGTCACGGATGGCTACACCTTC.

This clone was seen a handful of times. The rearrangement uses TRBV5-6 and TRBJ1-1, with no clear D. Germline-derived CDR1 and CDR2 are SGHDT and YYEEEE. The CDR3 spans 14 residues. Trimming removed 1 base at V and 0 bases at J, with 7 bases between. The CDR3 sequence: CASSLIAVNTEAFF. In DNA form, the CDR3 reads TGTGCCAGCAGCTTGATTGCGGTGAACACTGAAGCTTTCTTT.

CDR3 in DNA: TGTGCCAGTAGTATAGTTCGGCAGGGGAACTATGGCTACACCTTC. Protein: CASSIVRQGNYGYTF. The rearrangement joins TRBV19 to TRBJ1-2; TRBD1 might be the D (6 bases). V lost 1 base and J lost 2, with 11 bases in between. The germline V gene encodes CDR1 LNHDA and CDR2 SQIVND (reference sequence). The CDR3 is made up of 15 amino acids.

Written as DNA, the CDR3 is TGTGCCAGCAGTTTATTTCGGATAGAGCAGTACTTC. Translated, it gives CASSLFRIEQYF. The chain combines TRBV28 with TRBJ2-5; D not certain. Trimming removed 1 base at V and 11 bases at J, with 11 bases between. CDR3 length: 12 residues. Germline lookup yields CDR1 MDHEN and CDR2 SYDVKM.